One sample yielded the 25 T cell receptor beta chains listed below, sequenced in a study of vaccination effects on CD4 cells after COVID-19 (dated by TCRdb to between 2021 and 2022). In the ViraFEST assay, PBMC were stimulated with viral peptide pools, and antigen-specific CD4+ T cell clonotypes were then identified by expansion using TCR sequencing. After around ten days of culture, CD4+ T cells were isolated with the EasySep CD4+ T cell isolation kit. None of the healthy vaccine recipients had a prior SARS-CoV-2 infection, which was confirmed by nucleocapsid antibody tests that came back negative both before and after vaccination. Their antigen targets remain unknown. Library preparation used the immunoSEQ multiplex PCR assay. Not all clones reach the TCRdb copy of this immuneACCESS table, which keeps in-frame sequences only. Checked studies attribute under half of the gap to unresolved V genes and leave the rest unexplained. Counted in this sample were 25,000 or so clones; roughly 73% of them appeared once. Around 5.4% of the sample comes from the top ten.

Sequencing used CD4+ T cells from PBMCs cultured with SARS-CoV-2 spike peptides, obtained before COVID-19 vaccination. What this sample's cell subset or site label stands for: SARS-CoV-2 spike overlapping peptide pool stimulation. These receptors originate from a human donor who received a COVID-19 vaccine.

The genes are TRBV7-7 and TRBJ2-1; tentatively, D is TRBD1 (6 bases). The germline V gene has CDR1 SSHAT and CDR2 FNYEAQ (reference sequence). Deletions cut 5 bases from V and 4 bases from J, with 15 bases between. This CDR3 contains 15 residues. The CDR3 sequence is CASSPDRGNYNEQFF. The CDR3 DNA reads TGTGCCAGCAGCCCGGACAGAGGAAATTACAATGAGCAGTTCTTC.

This clone has only a few counts. The chain joins TRBV24-1 to TRBJ2-7, with TRBD2 matching 9 bases. V trimming: 9 bases; J trimming: 3 bases; junction bases outside the gene matches: 5. The CDR3 covers 13 residues. Germline CDR1 and CDR2: KGHDR and SFDVKD. The CDR3 sequence is CATAAGGSYEQYF. The CDR3 coding sequence is TGTGCCACCGCAGCGGGGGGAAGCTACGAGCAGTACTTC.

The chain combines TRBV2 with TRBJ1-5, with unresolved D. The ends were cut back, 7 bases at V and 2 bases at J, with 9 bases in the middle. CDR1 is SNHLY and CDR2 is FYNNEI in the germline V gene. The CDR3 covers 13 residues. DNA for the CDR3: TGTGCCAGCAAAACAGAGGGCAATCAGCCCCAGCATTTT. Translation gives CASKTEGNQPQHF.

In its sample, this clone was seen a few times. The rearrangement uses TRBV3-1 (or the pseudogene TRBV3-2) and TRBJ2-7; D perhaps matches TRBD2 (5 bases). Germline-derived CDR1 and CDR2 are LGHDT and YNNKEL (reference sequence). V lost 1 base and J 6 bases, leaving 7 bases between the germline ends. This CDR3 has 12 residues. CDR3 in DNA: TGTGCCAGCAGCCAAGCGGGAACCGAGCAGTACTTC. This codes for CASSQAGTEQYF.

The chain recombines TRBV7-8 with TRBJ1-5, with D tentatively TRBD1 (5 bases). Germline loops: CDR1 SGHVS, CDR2 FQNEAQ. This CDR3 comprises 19 residues. Trimming stripped 1 base from V and 4 bases from J, with 23 bases between. CDR3 residues: CASSLGRQGMVSLNQPQHF. The CDR3 coding sequence is TGTGCCAGCAGCTTAGGTCGTCAGGGAATGGTTTCCCTGAATCAGCCCCAGCATTTT.

The CDR3, as DNA: TGCGCCAGCAGCGCACGACTAGCGGGAGGCCACACAGATACGCAGTATTTT. Translation: CASSARLAGGHTDTQYF. J is TRBJ2-3 and V is TRBV5-1; 13 nucleotides line up with TRBD2. Trimming took 4 bases from V and 2 from J; bases not matched to a gene: 7. In germline, CDR1 is SGHRS, CDR2 YFSETQ. CDR3 length: 17 residues.

The chain carries TRBV5-4 and TRBJ2-5; 7 bases are shared with TRBD1. Per germline, CDR1 SGHNT and CDR2 YYREEE (reference sequence). V dropped 5 bases and J dropped 5; count of bases not matched to a gene: 15. The CDR3 length is 16 residues. The DNA for the CDR3 is TGTGCCAGCAGAAACAGGGGCCACCAAAAGGGGGAGACCCAGTACTTC. This translates into CASRNRGHQKGETQYF.

The gene calls are TRBV9 and TRBJ1-4; D is unclear. Germline CDR1 reads SGDLS; CDR2 reads YYNGEE. The CDR3 runs 13 residues. Between the trimmed V and J ends, which lost 0 bases and 10 bases, there was a span of 10 bases. The chain's CDR3 is CASSVGEGGKLFF. Written as DNA, the CDR3 is TGTGCCAGCAGCGTAGGAGAGGGAGGAAAACTGTTTTTT. The full variable domain, rest sourced from reference TRBV9 and TRBJ1-4, is DSGVTQTPKHLITATGQRVTLRCSPRSGDLSVYWYQQSLDQGLQFLIQYYNGEERAKGNILERFSAQQFPDLHSELNLSSLELGDSALYFCASSVGEGGKLFFGSGTQLSVL.

This chain joins TRBV6-5 and TRBJ1-5; 7 bases are shared with TRBD1. The CDR3 is 15 residues long. The ends lost 4 bases at V and 7 bases at J; junction bases unmatched: 10. The germline V gene encodes CDR1 MNHEY and CDR2 SVGAGI. The CDR3 is CASSSYGQVRQPQHF. The CDR3 DNA sequence: TGTGCCAGCAGTTCCTACGGACAGGTCCGGCAGCCCCAGCATTTT.

The chain couples TRBV5-4 to TRBJ1-4, with D possibly TRBD1 on 6 matching bases. V lost 2 bases, J lost 3 bases, and 8 bases lay in between. From germline, CDR1 is SGHNT and CDR2 YYREEE (reference sequence). This CDR3 region has 14 residues. The CDR3 reads CASSFEGANEKLFF. In DNA form, the CDR3 reads TGTGCCAGCAGCTTTGAGGGGGCTAATGAAAAACTGTTTTTT.

The chain recombines TRBV7-9 with TRBJ2-3; no reliable D call. The CDR3 extends over 15 amino acids. V gave up 0 bases and J gave up 2 bases, with 9 bases separating them. CDR1 is SEHNR, CDR2 FQNEAQ, per germline (reference sequence). The CDR3, as DNA: TGTGCCAGCAGCTTAGCGGGGTTTTACACAGATACGCAGTATTTT. It specifies CASSLAGFYTDTQYF.

This clone came up once. The chain uses TRBV19 and TRBJ1-1; a possible D gene is TRBD1 (5 bases). The CDR3 covers 15 residues. Trimming cost V 7 bases and J 3 bases, with 18 bases left between them. Germline loops: CDR1 LNHDA, CDR2 SQIVND (reference sequence). In nucleotides, the CDR3 is TGTGCCAGTAACGGTGAGGGGTGGGGGGACACTGAAGCTTTCTTT. Its protein product is CASNGEGWGDTEAFF. Full variable domain (missing parts from reference TRBV19 and TRBJ1-1): DGGITQSPKYLFRKEGQNVTLSCEQNLNHDAMYWYRQDPGQGLRLIYYSQIVNDFQKGDIAEGYSVSREKKESFPLTVTSAQKNPTAFYLCASNGEGWGDTEAFFGQGTRLTVV.

The gene calls are TRBV12-5 and TRBJ2-7; D might be TRBD1 (6 bases). The CDR3 spans 18 residues. Trimming stripped 4 bases from V and 1 base from J, with 23 bases between. Germline CDR1 and CDR2: LGHNT and FRNRAP. In DNA, the CDR3 is TGTGCTAGTGGTTCTGACAAACCCGGGCAGGGGAGATCCTACGAGCAGTACTTC. It codes for CASGSDKPGQGRSYEQYF. The variable domain in full, with the rest retrieved from reference TRBV12-5 and TRBJ2-7, is DARVTQTPRHKVTEMGQEVTMRCQPILGHNTVFWYRQTMMQGLELLAYFRNRAPLDDSGMPKDRFSAEMPDATLATLKIQPSEPRDSAVYFCASGSDKPGQGRSYEQYFGPGTRLTVT.

CDR3 residues: CASSVASTNNEQFF. The CDR3 region has the DNA TGTGCCAGCAGTGTGGCTAGCACGAACAATGAGCAGTTCTTC. The V and J genes are TRBV6-4 and TRBJ2-1, with D possibly matching TRBD2 (5 bases). This CDR3 is 14 amino acids long. Trimming removed 4 bases at V and 5 bases at J, with 12 bases between. Germline V CDR1 and CDR2: MRHNA, SNTAGT.

This clone was observed once. V is TRBV7-7 and J is TRBJ2-5, with D perhaps matching TRBD2 (5 bases). The CDR3 runs 15 residues. V shed 5 bases and J shed 1 base, with 14 bases lying between them. CDR1 and CDR2 from the germline V gene are SSHAT and FNYEAQ (reference sequence). The CDR3 sequence: CASSLGRSGQETQYF. In nucleotides, the CDR3 is TGTGCCAGCAGCCTTGGACGGAGCGGCCAAGAGACCCAGTACTTC. Using reference TRBV7-7 and TRBJ2-5 for the parts outside the CDR3, the full variable domain is GAGVSQSPRYKVTKRGQDVTLRCDPISSHATLYWYQQALGQGPEFLTYFNYEAQPDKSGLPSDRFSAERPEGSISTLTIQRTEQRDSAMYRCASSLGRSGQETQYFGPGTRLLVL.

This chain links TRBV27 with TRBJ2-1, with 8 bases identical to TRBD1. Germline values: CDR1 MNHEY, CDR2 SMNVEV (reference sequence). Losses at the gene ends were 8 bases for V and 2 bases for J; bases not matched to a gene: 14. CDR3 length: 17 residues. The CDR3 protein is CASGRTGSSVTYNEQFF. The DNA of the CDR3 is TGTGCCAGCGGTCGGACAGGGAGCAGTGTTACCTACAATGAGCAGTTCTTC.

In DNA, the CDR3 is TGCGCCAGCAGGGGTGGCGGAACAGATACGCAGTATTTT. Amino acid sequence: CASRGGGTDTQYF. This sequence joins TRBV5-1 and TRBJ2-3; D is unclear. Trimming removed 5 bases from V and 3 bases from J, with 10 bases in between. CDR3 length: 13 amino acids. Germline CDR1 is SGHRS and CDR2 is YFSETQ.

The chain links TRBV14 to TRBJ2-2; D is unclear. The CDR3 spans 15 residues. Germline V gives CDR1 SGHDN, CDR2 FVKESK. Trimming removed 4 bases from V and 4 bases from J, with 13 bases in between. The CDR3 sequence: CASSPTFEATGELFF. The CDR3 DNA reads TGTGCCAGCAGCCCTACATTTGAGGCCACCGGGGAGCTGTTTTTT.

The rearrangement uses TRBV6-5 and TRBJ1-6; D remains ambiguous. Deletions cut 5 bases from V and 0 bases from J, with 8 bases between. CDR3 size: 15 residues. Germline CDR1 and CDR2: MNHEY and SVGAGI. The CDR3, as DNA: TGTGCCAGCAGTACCGTTAGCTCCTATAATTCACCCCTCCACTTT. It specifies CASSTVSSYNSPLHF.

The DNA for the CDR3 is TGTGCCAGCAGCCAAGGGACAGCCGTCTATGGCTACACCTTC. Translating it yields CASSQGTAVYGYTF. This chain connects TRBV3-1 (or the pseudogene TRBV3-2) to TRBJ1-2; weak D call: TRBD1 (6 bases). Germline lookup yields CDR1 LGHDT and CDR2 YNNKEL (reference sequence). This CDR3 comprises 14 residues. V was shortened by 1 base and J by 4 bases, with 10 bases between the two germline ends.

This clone was counted a few times. V is TRBV19 and J is TRBJ2-2; weak D call: TRBD2 (5 bases). The germline V gene has CDR1 LNHDA and CDR2 SQIVND (reference sequence). Trimming shortened V by 11 bases and J by 1 base, and 14 bases separated the two germline ends. The CDR3 contains 14 residues. The CDR3 nucleotides are TGTGCCTCCCAGTGGACTGGGAACACCGGGGAGCTGTTTTTT. It translates to CASQWTGNTGELFF.

This chain links TRBV5-1 with TRBJ2-4, with 8 bases that match TRBD1. Germline trimming cut 4 bases from V and 4 bases from J; bases unmatched to any gene: 4. The germline CDR1 and CDR2 sequences are SGHRS and YFSETQ. The CDR3 is 14 residues long. In nucleotides, the CDR3 is TGCGCCAGCAGCGCGACAGGGGATAAAAACATTCAGTACTTC. Translating it yields CASSATGDKNIQYF.

The rearrangement joins TRBV5-1 to TRBJ2-1; weak D call: TRBD2 (6 bases). The V gene lost 5 bases and the J gene lost 5 bases, with 17 bases spanning the gap. The CDR3 contains 15 residues. CDR1 and CDR2 from the germline V gene are SGHRS and YFSETQ. This CDR3 reads CASRRRGPVDNEQFF. CDR3 nucleotides: TGCGCCAGCAGGCGGAGGGGCCCGGTCGACAATGAGCAGTTCTTC.

CDR3 in amino acids: CASSIFSGGTDTQYF. The CDR3 nucleotides are TGCGCCAGCAGCATTTTTAGCGGGGGCACAGATACGCAGTATTTT. The V and J genes are TRBV5-1 and TRBJ2-3; 8 bases align to TRBD2. The CDR3 runs 15 residues. Germline CDR1 SGHRS, CDR2 YFSETQ. V was pared by 4 bases and J by 1 base, with 5 bases of the junction left unmatched.

The chain employs TRBV6-5 and TRBJ2-2; D is ambiguous. Germline V gives CDR1 MNHEY, CDR2 SVGAGI. Deletions cut 10 bases from V and 2 bases from J, with 14 bases between. The CDR3 runs to 14 residues. The CDR3 spells CATIVGSNTGELFF. The CDR3 region has the DNA TGTGCCACTATAGTGGGATCTAACACCGGGGAGCTGTTTTTT.